The subject of this entry is one T cell receptor (beta chain). The CDR3 covers 11 residues. Germline V gene data show CDR1 as ENHRY and CDR2 as SYGVKD. Trimming removed 8 bases from V and 2 bases from J, with 7 bases in between. This entry belongs to a study of response to subunit inactivated influenza vaccine. TCRdb fed the RT-PCR reads into MiXCR, producing one record per CDR3 protein. Here the sample spans approximately 520,000 distinct CDR3 sequences, approximately 24% being singletons. This TCR was sampled from a man aged 50 to 60 who received an inactivated influenza vaccine. Sequenced material: CD4+ T cells sorted from PBMCs, taken about 5 days after vaccination. The chain couples TRBV10-3 to TRBJ2-7; D is undetermined. The CDR3, as DNA: TGTGCCATCGGGGTGGCCTACGAGCAGTACTTC. Its translation is CAIGVAYEQYF.